The 27 T cell receptor beta chains below were found in one sample sequenced in a study of blood T cell repertoires in COVID-19. Profiled with immunoSEQ multiplex PCR; TCRdb holds only in-frame clones, not every one. The sample lists around 21,000 clones, around nine tenths seen once, with over 8.5% in the top ten. What was sequenced was peripheral blood. Receptor source: a human donor in a cohort sampled during active COVID-19.

V gene TRBV19 combines with J gene TRBJ2-2; maybe TRBD1 (5 bases). CDR3 length: 15 residues. V was shortened by 3 bases and J by 4 bases, with 12 bases between the two germline ends. In germline, CDR1 is LNHDA, CDR2 SQIVND (reference sequence). Written as DNA, the CDR3 is TGTGCCAGTAGTATCCAGGGAAGAGTCACCGGGGAGCTGTTTTTT. This encodes CASSIQGRVTGELFF.

The rearrangement joins TRBV7-3 to TRBJ2-2, with 11 bases that match TRBD2. The CDR3 runs 15 residues. V shed 3 bases and J 3 bases; nucleotides not matched to a gene: 0. Germline values: CDR1 SGHTA, CDR2 FQGTGA. The DNA for the CDR3 is TGTGCCAGCAGCTTTAGCGGGGGGGACACCGGGGAGCTGTTTTTT. Protein product: CASSFSGGDTGELFF.

The chain links TRBV4-2 to TRBJ2-7, with 11 bases aligning to TRBD2. The J segment lost 3 bases and the V segment lost 2 bases, leaving 3 bases of the junction unmatched. There are 15 residues in the CDR3. The V gene's germline CDR1 is LGHNA and CDR2 YNFKEQ. The chain's CDR3 is CASSQTSGGRYEQYF. The DNA for the CDR3 is TGTGCCAGCAGCCAAACTAGCGGGGGACGCTACGAGCAGTACTTC.

The chain combines TRBV19 with TRBJ1-4, with D tentatively TRBD1 (5 bases). CDR1 LNHDA and CDR2 SQIVND come from the germline V gene (reference sequence). This CDR3 has 14 residues. V gave up 8 bases and J gave up 5 bases, with 15 bases separating them. In nucleotides, the CDR3 is TGTGCCAGTTCCCGGGAGGGGCGAAATGAAAAACTGTTTTTT. It specifies CASSREGRNEKLFF.

CDR3: CASSQGLAGEDTQYF. The CDR3 DNA reads as TGTGCCAGCAGCCAAGGACTAGCGGGGGAAGATACGCAGTATTTT. This chain connects TRBV4-2 to TRBJ2-3; 12 bases fit TRBD2. The germline V gene has CDR1 LGHNA and CDR2 YNFKEQ. The CDR3 runs 15 residues. The V gene end was trimmed by 1 base and the J gene end by 5 bases; junction bases not matched to a gene: 1.

The chain combines TRBV6-1 with TRBJ2-3, with 9 positions matching TRBD2. CDR1 is MNHNS, CDR2 SASEGT, per germline. Trimming at V came to 2 bases and at J to 5 bases, leaving 8 bases not matched to a gene. CDR3 length: 16 residues. CDR3 coding DNA: TGTGCCAGCAGTGAACTAGCGGGGAGGGTAGGAGATACGCAGTATTTT. This codes for CASSELAGRVGDTQYF.

The chain couples TRBV5-1 to TRBJ2-3; tentatively, D is TRBD1 (5 bases). CDR1 is SGHRS, CDR2 YFSETQ, per germline. Trimming left V 5 bases short and J 2 bases short, with 18 bases between. The CDR3 spans 16 residues. CDR3 residues: CASSKITQGFTDTQYF. CDR3 nucleotides: TGCGCCAGCAGTAAGATAACTCAGGGATTCACAGATACGCAGTATTTT.

This clone is termed large. The chain recombines TRBV6-5 with TRBJ1-2; 10 bases are shared with TRBD1. The CDR3 is 14 amino acids. Per germline, CDR1 MNHEY and CDR2 SVGAGI. Trimming cost V 5 bases and J 8 bases; bases outside gene matches: 8. The CDR3 reads CASSLGQGNLGYTF. For the CDR3, the DNA is TGTGCCAGCAGTCTGGGACAGGGGAATTTGGGCTACACCTTC.

This clone showed up just a few times. The chain is built from TRBV6-5 and TRBJ2-1; 10 nucleotides agree with TRBD2. This CDR3 is 16 amino acids long. With V trimmed by 2 bases and J by 9 bases, 10 bases remained unmatched. Germline CDR1 and CDR2: MNHEY and SVGAGI. The CDR3 protein is CASSYQGSGGAGEQFF. The CDR3 DNA reads as TGTGCCAGCAGTTACCAGGGGAGCGGGGGGGCCGGTGAGCAGTTCTTC.

This chain joins TRBV13 and TRBJ1-1; 10 bases match TRBD1. The CDR3 loop spans 18 amino acids. With V trimmed by 6 bases and J by 4 bases, 17 bases remained unmatched. Germline values: CDR1 PRHDT, CDR2 FYEKMQ (reference sequence). CDR3 DNA sequence: TGTGCCAGCAGAACTCAGACAGGGGGCATCCGCGAGGGCACTGAAGCTTTCTTT. Translating it yields CASRTQTGGIREGTEAFF.

The chain uses TRBV7-7 and TRBJ2-5; tentative D call: TRBD1 (6 bases). V was cut by 1 base and J by 5 bases, with 11 bases left in between. The CDR3 runs to 14 residues. Germline loops: CDR1 SSHAT, CDR2 FNYEAQ (reference sequence). CDR3 bases: TGTGCCAGCAGCTTAGTGGCCCAGGGGGAGACCCAGTACTTC. It specifies CASSLVAQGETQYF.

This clone showed up just a few times. The chain is built from TRBV5-1 and TRBJ2-1, with D unclear. Germline V lookup: CDR1 SGHRS, CDR2 YFSETQ. Trimming removed 0 bases from V and 4 bases from J, with 8 bases in between. CDR3 size: 14 residues. The CDR3 reads CASSLDPPYNEQFF. CDR3 nucleotides: TGCGCCAGCAGCTTGGATCCTCCTTACAATGAGCAGTTCTTC.

The chain combines TRBV3-1 (or the pseudogene TRBV3-2) with TRBJ2-2; D is undetermined. V lost 1 base and J lost 10, with 13 bases in between. This CDR3 is built from 14 residues. Per the germline V gene, CDR1 is LGHDT and CDR2 is YNNKEL (reference sequence). The CDR3 nucleotides read TGTGCCAGCAGCCAAGCCCTGGCCCTGCAGGAGCTGTTTTTT. As protein: CASSQALALQELFF.

This rearrangement joins TRBV5-3 to TRBJ1-1; weak D call: TRBD1 (6 bases). TRBV5-3 is noted as an ORF with a role that remains uncertain. V was pared by 8 bases and J by 5 bases, with 10 bases between. The CDR3 contains 11 residues. The CDR3 loop reads CARDSITEAFF. CDR3 sequence (DNA): TGTGCCAGGGACAGTATAACTGAAGCTTTCTTT.

This clone was seen a few times. The chain carries TRBV7-2 and TRBJ1-6, with a weak D call TRBD1 (5 bases). Trimming took 1 base from V and 10 from J, leaving 14 bases between them. CDR1 and CDR2 (germline): SGHTA, FQGNSA. The CDR3 spans 15 residues. CDR3 nucleotide sequence: TGTGCCAGCAGCTTAGAAGCAGGGATCGACTCACCCCTCCACTTT. Translation: CASSLEAGIDSPLHF.

This clone was seen more than once but under ten times. The chain couples TRBV5-6 to TRBJ1-2, with 7 bases lining up with TRBD1. The CDR3 sequence is 13 residues long. CDR1 SGHDT and CDR2 YYEEEE come from the germline V gene. J gave up 8 bases and V 4 bases, and 8 bases lay outside the gene matches. CDR3 region: CASSHDRAKGYTF. CDR3 DNA: TGTGCCAGCAGCCATGACAGGGCGAAGGGCTACACCTTC.

This chain connects TRBV2 to TRBJ1-1; tentative D call: TRBD1 (5 bases). This CDR3 region has 12 residues. Germline CDR1 SNHLY, CDR2 FYNNEI. The V end lost 5 bases, the J end lost 12 bases, and 16 bases lay between the germline ends. CDR3 sequence reads: CASSPGASVTFF. Here the CDR3 DNA reads TGTGCCAGCAGTCCTGGGGCGTCAGTTACTTTCTTT.

This clone turned up a few times. The rearrangement links TRBV12-3 or TRBV12-4 to TRBJ2-1, with D possibly being TRBD1 (6 bases). The V and J ends lost 5 bases and 10 bases respectively, with 9 bases between them. This CDR3 has 11 amino acids. The CDR3 coding sequence is TGTGCCAGCAGTGTCCAGGGGGAGCAGTTCTTC. It yields the protein CASSVQGEQFF.

The chain recombines TRBV5-1 with TRBJ1-3; TRBD1 aligns across 7 bases. Unmatched junction bases numbered 9, after V lost 0 bases and J lost 6 bases. CDR3 length equals 16 residues. Germline assignment: CDR1 SGHRS and CDR2 YFSETQ. CDR3 sequence (DNA): TGCGCCAGCAGCTTGGATTCCCAGGGGGTCGAAAACACCATATATTTT. It specifies CASSLDSQGVENTIYF.

A few counts support this clone. The genes are TRBV4-1 and TRBJ1-5, with TRBD1 matching 9 bases. CDR1 is MGHRA, CDR2 YSYEKL, per germline. Trimming at V came to 6 bases and at J to 3 bases, leaving 3 bases not matched to a gene. The CDR3 covers 14 residues. The DNA of the CDR3 is TGCGCCAGCAGGGCACAGGGGGCCAATCAGCCCCAGCATTTT. The encoded protein is CASRAQGANQPQHF.

The chain links TRBV5-5 to TRBJ2-3, with 10 bases matching TRBD1. Germline V CDR1 and CDR2: SGHKS, YYEKEE (reference sequence). This CDR3 comprises 15 residues. After removal of 5 bases from V and 2 bases from J, the junction contained 5 bases not matched to a gene. The CDR3: CASRRTGGDTDTQYF. In DNA, the CDR3 is TGTGCCAGCAGGCGGACAGGGGGAGACACAGATACGCAGTATTTT.

The chain has TRBV15 and TRBJ2-3, with D perhaps TRBD2 (5 bases). This CDR3 has 12 residues. The V gene's germline CDR1 is LNHNV and CDR2 YYDKDF (reference sequence). Trimming cost V 7 bases and J 6 bases, with 11 bases left between them. The CDR3 DNA reads TGTGCCACCACCTCTGGGGAGGATACGCAGTATTTT. Translated: CATTSGEDTQYF.

The chain uses TRBV7-2 and TRBJ2-1; 8 positions agree with TRBD2. The junction had 10 bases not matched to a gene; V was cut back by 0 bases and J by 9 bases. This CDR3 comprises 16 residues. Germline-derived CDR1 and CDR2 are SGHTA and FQGNSA. CDR3 amino acids: CASSLAPGLGFGEQFF. The CDR3 DNA is TGTGCCAGCAGCTTAGCTCCGGGACTAGGGTTCGGTGAGCAGTTCTTC.

V and J are TRBV2 and TRBJ1-4; D not resolved. The CDR3 loop spans 16 amino acids. V lost 0 bases to trimming and J lost 7 bases, with 15 bases between them. Germline CDR1 is SNHLY and CDR2 is FYNNEI. CDR3 sequence: CASSEARGELSEKLFF. The CDR3 nucleotides read TGTGCCAGCAGTGAAGCGCGCGGAGAGTTGAGTGAAAAACTGTTTTTT.

The gene calls are TRBV7-6 and TRBJ2-1, with TRBD2 identical over 8 bases. There are 16 residues in the CDR3. Per the germline V gene, CDR1 is SGHVS and CDR2 is FNYEAQ. With V trimmed by 5 bases and J by 2 bases, 8 bases remained unmatched. CDR3 sequence: CASSPPRGAPYNEQFF. CDR3 bases: TGTGCCAGCAGCCCACCGCGGGGGGCTCCCTACAATGAGCAGTTCTTC.

The chain recombines TRBV9 with TRBJ2-1, with D possibly being TRBD1 (5 bases). Germline values: CDR1 SGDLS, CDR2 YYNGEE. The CDR3 runs 19 residues. V lost 3 bases, J lost 7 bases, and 29 bases lay in between. The CDR3 DNA is TGTGCCAGCAGCGACCACCCACTGACAGACTCTTCAATGTCGAATGAGCAGTTCTTC. Amino acid sequence: CASSDHPLTDSSMSNEQFF.

The V call is TRBV5-6, the J call TRBJ2-3; D is perhaps TRBD1 (6 bases). This CDR3 has 16 residues. Germline V gene data show CDR1 as SGHDT and CDR2 as YYEEEE. Between the trimmed V and J ends, which lost 0 bases and 3 bases, there was a span of 14 bases. The CDR3 DNA follows: TGTGCCAGCAGCTTGGCAATCAGGGGTGATACAGATACGCAGTATTTT. It codes for CASSLAIRGDTDTQYF.